One and the same sample provided the 31 T cell receptor beta chains below, sequenced in a study of blood T cell repertoires in COVID-19. The method was immunoSEQ multiplex PCR; TCRdb's version includes in-frame clones alone and lacks a portion of them. The sample lists 250,000 to 350,000 clones, around 89% occurring once. The source material was PBMCs or T cells enriched from blood (not recorded which). These receptors were obtained from a woman aged 18-29 years who had recovered from COVID-19.

V and J are TRBV6-5 and TRBJ1-6; 7 bases fit TRBD1. V lost 6 bases, J lost 4 bases, and 9 bases stayed unmatched. The CDR3 runs 16 residues. CDR1 and CDR2 from the germline V gene are MNHEY and SVGAGI. CDR3 in amino acids: CASSYPGTAYNSPLHF. The DNA of the CDR3 is TGTGCCAGCAGCTACCCCGGGACAGCATATAATTCACCCCTCCACTTT.

The chain uses TRBV19 and TRBJ1-2, with no clear D. The V and J ends lost 6 bases and 5 bases respectively, with 10 bases between them. The CDR3 extends over 12 amino acids. CDR1 is LNHDA, CDR2 SQIVND, per germline (reference sequence). DNA for the CDR3: TGTGCCAGTAGGACCACGGGGTATGGCTACACCTTC. Its translation is CASRTTGYGYTF.

The chain links TRBV5-6 to TRBJ2-7; 12 bases map to TRBD1. The CDR3 totals 16 residues. Germline V gives CDR1 SGHDT, CDR2 YYEEEE. Trimming cost V 4 bases and J 1 base; bases outside gene matches: 6. CDR3 amino acids: CASSPGTGGWSYEQYF. In DNA, the CDR3 is TGTGCCAGCAGCCCGGGGACAGGGGGCTGGTCCTACGAGCAGTACTTC.

This clone showed up just once. The chain recombines TRBV10-1 with TRBJ2-7, with 9 positions matching TRBD1. Trimming cost V 2 bases and J 5 bases; bases outside gene matches: 7. The CDR3 spans 15 residues. Germline CDR1 and CDR2: WNHNN and SYGVQD (reference sequence). The DNA of the CDR3 is TGCGCCAGCAGTGAGGGCCGGGACAGGGCCCACGAGCAGTACTTC. This encodes CASSEGRDRAHEQYF.

This clone was seen once. CDR3 DNA sequence: TGTGCCAGCAGCATAGACAGATACAATGAGCAGTTCTTC. Amino acid sequence: CASSIDRYNEQFF. The chain has TRBV7-3 and TRBJ2-1, with D tentatively TRBD1 (5 bases). Deletions cut 5 bases from V and 4 bases from J, with 9 bases between. CDR3 length: 13 residues. Germline V gene sequence: CDR1 SGHTA, CDR2 FQGTGA.

V and J are TRBV20-1 and TRBJ1-2; D uncertain. The CDR3 length is 13 residues. Trimming pared 3 bases from V and 6 bases from J, leaving 14 bases between. Germline lookup yields CDR1 DFQATT and CDR2 SNEGSKA (reference sequence). The CDR3 is CSASYQLLDGYTF. CDR3 coding DNA: TGCAGTGCTAGTTATCAGTTGTTGGATGGCTACACCTTC.

The chain couples TRBV2 to TRBJ2-1; D is possibly TRBD2 (6 bases). CDR3 size: 12 residues. Germline-derived CDR1 and CDR2 are SNHLY and FYNNEI. The ends were cut back, 1 base at V and 12 bases at J, with 10 bases in the middle. The CDR3 nucleotides are TGTGCCAGCAGTGAAGGCGGGGTCAGGCAGTTCTTC. Residues: CASSEGGVRQFF.

This clone occurred once. The rearrangement links TRBV4-1 to TRBJ1-6, with D hard to call. The CDR3 length is 13 residues. Germline V lookup: CDR1 MGHRA, CDR2 YSYEKL. Trimming removed 0 bases at V and 10 bases at J, with 7 bases between. The CDR3 region is CASSQDGVSPLHF. The CDR3 nucleotides read TGCGCCAGCAGCCAAGACGGGGTGTCACCCCTCCACTTT.

The rearrangement links TRBV10-3 to TRBJ1-5; a possible D gene is TRBD1 (6 bases). Trimming took 6 bases from V and 2 from J, leaving 11 bases between them. The length of the CDR3 is 14 residues. The germline V gene encodes CDR1 ENHRY and CDR2 SYGVKD. The CDR3 sequence: CAISRGGGNQPQHF. The DNA for the CDR3 is TGTGCCATCAGCAGGGGTGGCGGCAATCAGCCCCAGCATTTT.

This clone was picked up one time. The V call is TRBV28, the J call TRBJ1-2; maybe TRBD1 (5 bases). V lost 10 bases and J 4 bases, leaving 16 bases between the germline ends. This CDR3 has 13 residues. The germline V gene has CDR1 MDHEN and CDR2 SYDVKM. CDR3: CATVGGFGYGYTF. In nucleotides, the CDR3 is TGTGCCACGGTGGGGGGGTTTGGCTATGGCTACACCTTC.

The chain joins TRBV25-1 to TRBJ1-2; D gene ambiguous. Germline CDR1 and CDR2: MGHDK and SYGVNS. The CDR3 length is 14 residues. The V and J ends lost 4 bases and 4 bases respectively, with 13 bases between them. This CDR3 is CASSAPDRGYGYTF. The CDR3 DNA sequence: TGTGCCAGCAGTGCCCCCGATCGAGGCTATGGCTACACCTTC.

J is TRBJ1-1 and V is TRBV5-6, with 8 bases fitting TRBD1. V was clipped by 3 bases and J by 3 bases; unmatched bases: 16. The CDR3 has 18 residues. Germline values: CDR1 SGHDT, CDR2 YYEEEE. DNA for the CDR3: TGTGCCAGCAGCTCGACGACAGGGGATCTCCGGGCCCACACTGAAGCTTTCTTT. This codes for CASSSTTGDLRAHTEAFF. Supplemented by reference TRBV5-6 and TRBJ1-1, the full variable domain reads DAGVTQSPTHLIKTRGQQVTLRCSPKSGHDTVSWYQQALGQGPQFIFQYYEEEERQRGNFPDRFSGHQFPNYSSELNVNALLLGDSALYLCASSSTTGDLRAHTEAFFGQGTRLTVV.

The rearrangement joins TRBV11-2 to TRBJ2-5; the match to TRBD2 covers 8 bases. From germline, CDR1 is SGHAT and CDR2 FQNNGV. The CDR3 is 13 residues long. Losses at the gene ends were 6 bases for V and 7 bases for J; bases not matched to a gene: 7. The CDR3 sequence: CASRMSGGGTQYF. The CDR3 DNA follows: TGTGCCAGCAGAATGAGCGGGGGTGGGACCCAGTACTTC.

This rearrangement joins TRBV28 to TRBJ1-5; 7 nucleotides line up with TRBD1. The CDR3 length is 13 residues. Trimming took 5 bases from V and 9 from J; bases not matched to a gene: 7. Per the germline V gene, CDR1 is MDHEN and CDR2 is SYDVKM. This CDR3 reads CASSAGQSTPQHF. As DNA, the CDR3 is TGTGCCAGCAGTGCGGGACAGTCGACGCCCCAGCATTTT.

CDR3 coding DNA: TGTGCCAGCTCCCCAACCGGGGGGAGCACAGATACGCAGTATTTT. Protein sequence: CASSPTGGSTDTQYF. The chain couples TRBV6-4 to TRBJ2-3; 7 bases map to TRBD2. The CDR3 runs to 15 residues. CDR1 is MRHNA, CDR2 SNTAGT, per germline. V was pared by 8 bases and J by 0 bases, with 8 bases of the junction left unmatched.

The rearrangement links TRBV7-3 to TRBJ1-1, with D possibly matching TRBD1 (5 bases). The CDR3 sequence is 13 residues long. The V and J ends lost 2 bases and 1 base respectively, with 5 bases between them. CDR1 SGHTA and CDR2 FQGTGA come from the germline V gene. The CDR3 loop reads CASSLQGNTEAFF. The CDR3 DNA follows: TGTGCCAGCAGCTTACAGGGGAACACTGAAGCTTTCTTT.

The chain carries TRBV19 and TRBJ1-6; 8 bases are shared with TRBD1. CDR1 and CDR2 from the germline V gene are LNHDA and SQIVND (reference sequence). With 0 bases clipped from V and 7 bases from J, the junction kept 2 bases outside the gene matches. There are 15 residues in the CDR3. This CDR3 reads CASSIDTGGNSPLHF. The CDR3 nucleotides are TGTGCCAGTAGTATAGATACAGGGGGAAATTCACCCCTCCACTTT.

The chain joins TRBV2 to TRBJ2-3, with D tentatively TRBD1 (5 bases). This CDR3 region has 14 residues. Germline loops: CDR1 SNHLY, CDR2 FYNNEI. V lost 0 bases, J lost 5 bases, and 9 bases lay in between. The CDR3 region has the DNA TGTGCCAGCAGTGAAGCGTGGCAGGGAGATACGCAGTATTTT. Encoded protein: CASSEAWQGDTQYF.

The rearrangement links TRBV6-5 to TRBJ2-5; D perhaps matches TRBD1 (5 bases). The CDR3 is 14 residues long. The germline V gene encodes CDR1 MNHEY and CDR2 SVGAGI. V was shortened by 6 bases and J by 2 bases, with 13 bases between the two germline ends. The CDR3 sequence is CASSQFTGQETQYF. CDR3 in DNA: TGTGCCAGCAGCCAATTTACAGGTCAAGAGACCCAGTACTTC.

This clone has only a few counts. V and J are TRBV2 and TRBJ2-3; D is perhaps TRBD1 (5 bases). The CDR3 has 14 residues. Germline V gene sequence: CDR1 SNHLY, CDR2 FYNNEI. Deletions cut 3 bases from V and 6 bases from J, with 13 bases between. CDR3 bases: TGTGCCAGCAGTGAGGGTGGGGCCCTGGATACGCAGTATTTT. Residues: CASSEGGALDTQYF.

The genes are TRBV7-8 and TRBJ2-3; possibly TRBD2 for D (6 bases). V lost 2 bases to trimming and J lost 2 bases, with 14 bases between them. There are 16 residues in the CDR3. The germline CDR1 and CDR2 sequences are SGHVS and FQNEAQ. In nucleotides, the CDR3 is TGTGCCAGCAGCTTATTCGTTGCGGGGCTCACAGATACGCAGTATTTT. The encoded protein is CASSLFVAGLTDTQYF. The full variable domain, in which reference TRBV7-8 and TRBJ2-3 provide the parts outside the CDR3, is GAGVSQSPRYKVAKRGQDVALRCDPISGHVSLFWYQQALGQGPEFLTYFQNEAQLDKSGLPSDRFFAERPEGSVSTLKIQRTQQEDSAVYLCASSLFVAGLTDTQYFGPGTRLTVL.

The V call is TRBV27, the J call TRBJ2-2; 10 bases agree with TRBD1. This CDR3 region has 17 residues. After removal of 3 bases from V and 7 bases from J, the junction contained 11 bases not matched to a gene. The germline gives CDR1 MNHEY, CDR2 SMNVEV (reference sequence). The CDR3: CASSLVRDRGEDGELFF. The DNA of the CDR3 is TGTGCCAGCAGTTTGGTCCGGGACAGGGGAGAGGACGGGGAGCTGTTTTTT.

The genes are TRBV9 and TRBJ1-2; D may be TRBD1 (6 bases). CDR1 and CDR2 (germline): SGDLS, YYNGEE. Trimming pared 5 bases from V and 5 bases from J, leaving 10 bases between. The CDR3 totals 12 residues. The CDR3 sequence: CASSGTQYGYTF. CDR3 nucleotide sequence: TGTGCCAGCAGTGGGACACAATATGGCTACACCTTC.

The rearrangement uses TRBV7-8 and TRBJ1-2, with a weak D call TRBD1 (6 bases). CDR3 size: 12 residues. The V gene's germline CDR1 is SGHVS and CDR2 FQNEAQ. V shed 5 bases and J shed 5 bases, with 9 bases lying between them. The CDR3 DNA sequence: TGTGCCAGCAGCCCCCAGGGGTATGGCTACACCTTC. Its protein product is CASSPQGYGYTF.

The chain carries TRBV7-9 and TRBJ2-3; 9 bases align to TRBD2. Germline CDR1 is SEHNR and CDR2 is FQNEAQ (reference sequence). This CDR3 comprises 16 residues. V trimming: 5 bases; J trimming: 5 bases; junction bases outside the gene matches: 11. In DNA, the CDR3 is TGTGCCAGCAGCCGACACAGCGGGGGGCCCGGAGATACGCAGTATTTT. This gives the protein CASSRHSGGPGDTQYF.

This chain uses TRBV7-9 with TRBJ1-2, with a tentative D call TRBD1 (5 bases). Trimming took 5 bases from V and 6 from J, leaving 19 bases between them. The CDR3 spans 15 residues. Per germline, CDR1 SEHNR and CDR2 FQNEAQ (reference sequence). CDR3 nucleotides: TGTGCCAGCAGCCCGTCCCATGGGGGGGGGAATGGCTACACCTTC. Amino acids: CASSPSHGGGNGYTF.

Here the CDR3 reads CASSYSGGSLGETQYF. Here the CDR3 DNA reads TGTGCCAGCAGTTACTCGGGGGGGAGCTTAGGGGAGACCCAGTACTTC. The chain combines TRBV6-5 with TRBJ2-5, with 7 bases matching TRBD2. The junction had 9 bases not matched to a gene; V was cut back by 0 bases and J by 5 bases. The CDR3 sequence is 16 residues long. Per germline, CDR1 MNHEY and CDR2 SVGAGI.

This clone is termed medium-sized (0.01 to 0.1%). The genes are TRBV29-1 and TRBJ1-5; no definite D call. CDR3 length: 12 residues. Germline V gene data show CDR1 as SQVTM and CDR2 as ANQGSEA. The germline V and J ends were trimmed by 4 bases and 3 bases, with 7 bases remaining between them. The CDR3 coding sequence is TGCAGCGTTGGCGGAAACAATCAGCCCCAGCATTTT. Translated, it gives CSVGGNNQPQHF. Combining the CDR3 with reference TRBV29-1 and TRBJ1-5 gives the whole variable domain SAVISQKPSRDICQRGTSLTIQCQVDSQVTMMFWYRQQPGQSLTLIATANQGSEATYESGFVIDKFPISRPNLTFSTLTVSNMSPEDSSIYLCSVGGNNQPQHFGDGTRLSIL.

This chain uses TRBV9 with TRBJ2-7, with a possible D match to TRBD2 (6 bases). Trimming left V 0 bases short and J 0 bases short, with 10 bases between. The CDR3 is 15 residues long. Per the germline V gene, CDR1 is SGDLS and CDR2 is YYNGEE. The CDR3 spells CASSVVAGSSYEQYF. Here the CDR3 DNA reads TGTGCCAGCAGCGTAGTGGCGGGAAGCTCCTACGAGCAGTACTTC.

This clone appeared once. V and J are TRBV27 and TRBJ1-6, with D possibly being TRBD1 (6 bases). V was trimmed by 5 bases and J by 4 bases, leaving 6 bases between them. Per the germline V gene, CDR1 is MNHEY and CDR2 is SMNVEV (reference sequence). The CDR3 has 13 amino acids. The CDR3 sequence: CASSTGYNSPLHF. The DNA of the CDR3 is TGTGCCAGCAGTACAGGGTATAATTCACCCCTCCACTTT.

The gene calls are TRBV6-5 and TRBJ1-2, with TRBD1 identical over 7 bases. CDR1 MNHEY and CDR2 SVGAGI come from the germline V gene. The CDR3 is made up of 15 amino acids. The junction had 13 bases not matched to a gene; V was cut back by 6 bases and J by 6 bases. The chain's CDR3 is CASSRPSTGSDGYTF. The CDR3 DNA sequence: TGTGCCAGCAGCCGACCCTCGACAGGGAGCGATGGCTACACCTTC.